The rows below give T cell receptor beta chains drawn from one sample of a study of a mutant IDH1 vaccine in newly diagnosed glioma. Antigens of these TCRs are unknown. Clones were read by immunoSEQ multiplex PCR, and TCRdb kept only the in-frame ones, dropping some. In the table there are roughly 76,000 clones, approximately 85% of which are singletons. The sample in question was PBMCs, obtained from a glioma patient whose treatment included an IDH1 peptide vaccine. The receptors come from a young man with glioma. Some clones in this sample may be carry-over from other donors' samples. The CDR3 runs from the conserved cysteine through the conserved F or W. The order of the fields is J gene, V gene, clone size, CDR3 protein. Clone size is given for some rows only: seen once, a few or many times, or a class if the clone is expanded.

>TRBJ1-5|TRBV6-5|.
CASGSNQPQHF
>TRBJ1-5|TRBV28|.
CASSPAMVAQPQHF
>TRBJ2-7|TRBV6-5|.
CAIRDPTGGFYEQYF
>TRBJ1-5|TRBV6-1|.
CASSTSDSNQPQHF
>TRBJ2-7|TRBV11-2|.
CASSFWAGLEQYF
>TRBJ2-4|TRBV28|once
CASRSRGGGKNIQYF
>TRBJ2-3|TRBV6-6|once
CATSLGSDTQYF
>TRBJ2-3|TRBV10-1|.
CASSEGWRAGDTQYF
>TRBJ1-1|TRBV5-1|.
CASSLQNKGTEAFF
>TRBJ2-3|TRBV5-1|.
CASSSWSGNTDTQYF
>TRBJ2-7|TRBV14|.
CASSQKGIRTTYEQYF
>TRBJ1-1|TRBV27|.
CASSTSWLSLDTEAFF
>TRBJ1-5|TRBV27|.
CASSNSNQPQHF
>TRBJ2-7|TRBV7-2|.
CASSFGTTGFEQYF
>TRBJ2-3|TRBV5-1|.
CASSFRARTDTQYF
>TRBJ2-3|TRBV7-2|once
CASSGGGGQGDTQYF
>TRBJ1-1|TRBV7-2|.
CASSTQTTGNTEAFF
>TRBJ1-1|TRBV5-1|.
CASSLAQGAGTEAFF
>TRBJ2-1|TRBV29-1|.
CSADDRSNEQFF
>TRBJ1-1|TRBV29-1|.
CSTALGNTEAFF
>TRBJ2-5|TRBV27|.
CASSLFSGSSAETQYF
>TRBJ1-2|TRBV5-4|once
CASSLASGQGSGYTF
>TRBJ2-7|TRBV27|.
CASSFVAGEYEQYF
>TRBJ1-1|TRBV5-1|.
CASSLGWGNTEAFF
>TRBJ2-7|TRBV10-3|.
CAISGRLDSYEQYF
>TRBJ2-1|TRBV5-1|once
CASFSGRAYNEQFF
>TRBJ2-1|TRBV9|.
CASSVGPPLLSSYNEQFF
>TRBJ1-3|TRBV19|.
CASSRVLDSSSGNTIYF
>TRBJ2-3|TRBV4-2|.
CASSQVSSGRTDTQYF
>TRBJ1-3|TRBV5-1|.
CASSPIGSGNTIYF
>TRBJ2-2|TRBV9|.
CASSLSGAGELFF
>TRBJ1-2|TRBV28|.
CASSSGLTNYGYTF
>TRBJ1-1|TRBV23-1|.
CASTLRGLNTEAFF
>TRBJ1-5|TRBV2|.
CASSEIRTEYSNQPQHF
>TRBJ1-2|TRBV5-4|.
CASSLDAGTNYGYTF
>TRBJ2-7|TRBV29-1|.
CSVRTSGSYEQYF
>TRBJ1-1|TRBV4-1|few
CASSQDRRGQVYTEAFF
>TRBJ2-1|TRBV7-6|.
CASSLGLAGVNEQFF
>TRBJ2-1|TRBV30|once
CAWGLAEYNEQFF
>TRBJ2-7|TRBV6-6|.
CASPDRANYEQYF
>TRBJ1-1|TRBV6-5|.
CASSTSGANTEAFF
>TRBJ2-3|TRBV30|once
CAWSTRVRDTQYF
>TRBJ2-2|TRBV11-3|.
CASSRERGPGELFF
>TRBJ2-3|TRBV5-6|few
CASSWGADTQYF
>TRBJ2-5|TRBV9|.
CASSVAGEVFRTQYF
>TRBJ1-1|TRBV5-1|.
CASSTPGMNTEAFF
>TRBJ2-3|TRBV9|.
CASSVVGGEDTQYF
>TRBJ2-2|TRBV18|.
CASSPYREGTGELFF